A single sample is the source of the 21 T cell receptor beta chains below, sequenced in a study of blood T cell repertoires in COVID-19. Sequencing was performed with immunoSEQ multiplex PCR; in TCRdb, only in-frame clones are kept and a portion is missing. Counted here are 250,000 to 300,000 clones, more than 70% occurring once; the ten biggest clones make up approximately 3.1%. The sequencing sample was made of peripheral blood. The source is a woman aged 18-35 years with acute or convalescent COVID-19.

CDR3 protein: CASSPLAVSGANVLTF. CDR3 nucleotide sequence: TGTGCCAGCTCACCACTGGCAGTCTCTGGGGCCAACGTCCTGACTTTC. The chain employs TRBV18 and TRBJ2-6; D not certain. The ends were cut back, 1 base at V and 0 bases at J, with 7 bases in the middle. The CDR3 has 16 residues. Germline CDR1 reads KGHSH; CDR2 reads LQKENI.

J is TRBJ1-4 and V is TRBV5-1; D is unresolved. CDR3 length equals 15 residues. Germline CDR1 SGHRS, CDR2 YFSETQ. Trimming removed 0 bases from V and 8 bases from J, with 14 bases in between. The CDR3 loop is CASSLARAREEKLFF. DNA for the CDR3: TGCGCCAGCAGCTTGGCAAGGGCCCGGGAGGAAAAACTGTTTTTT.

This clone was seen more than once but under ten times. The chain uses TRBV2 and TRBJ2-7; D might be TRBD2 (5 bases). Between the trimmed V and J ends, which lost 5 bases and 2 bases, there was a span of 7 bases. The CDR3 extends over 12 amino acids. Germline V gene sequence: CDR1 SNHLY, CDR2 FYNNEI. For the CDR3, the DNA is TGTGCCAGCAGTCGGGATCCCTACGAGCAGTACTTC. Its protein is CASSRDPYEQYF.

The chain combines TRBV19 with TRBJ1-4; possible D gene TRBD1, 5 bases. V was shortened by 4 bases and J by 5 bases, with 8 bases between the two germline ends. The germline CDR1 and CDR2 sequences are LNHDA and SQIVND (reference sequence). This CDR3 comprises 13 residues. CDR3 loop: CASSRRGNEKLFF. CDR3 sequence (DNA): TGTGCCAGTAGTAGGCGGGGGAATGAAAAACTGTTTTTT. The complete variable domain, with remaining parts taken from reference TRBV19 and TRBJ1-4, reads DGGITQSPKYLFRKEGQNVTLSCEQNLNHDAMYWYRQDPGQGLRLIYYSQIVNDFQKGDIAEGYSVSREKKESFPLTVTSAQKNPTAFYLCASSRRGNEKLFFGSGTQLSVL.

V usage is TRBV9 and J usage is TRBJ2-1; 8 bases agree with TRBD2. Germline-derived CDR1 and CDR2 are SGDLS and YYNGEE. The CDR3 has 18 amino acids. V was pared by 1 base and J by 0 bases, with 9 bases of the junction left unmatched. The CDR3 region is CASSVHQGAGGSYNEQFF. The CDR3 DNA reads TGTGCCAGCAGCGTACATCAAGGGGCGGGAGGCTCCTACAATGAGCAGTTCTTC.

The table lists this clone with a count of one. The chain combines TRBV3-1 (or the pseudogene TRBV3-2) with TRBJ2-1; possible D gene TRBD1, 6 bases. V was cut by 3 bases and J by 0 bases, with 9 bases left in between. CDR3 length equals 15 residues. CDR1 is LGHDT, CDR2 YNNKEL, per germline (reference sequence). In nucleotides, the CDR3 is TGTGCCAGCAGCCAGGACAGTTTCTCCTACAATGAGCAGTTCTTC. Amino acid sequence: CASSQDSFSYNEQFF.

This rearrangement joins TRBV5-8 to TRBJ1-6; 7 nucleotides agree with TRBD1. The V and J ends lost 6 bases and 8 bases, in that order; junction bases with no gene match: 8. CDR3 length equals 14 residues. Germline loops: CDR1 SGHTS, CDR2 YDEGEE. The CDR3 DNA reads as TGTGCCAGCACCCCCCGGGACAGTCATTCACCCCTCCACTTT. Its translation: CASTPRDSHSPLHF. The variable domain in full, completed from reference TRBV5-8 and TRBJ1-6, reads EAGVTQSPTHLIKTRGQQATLRCSPISGHTSVYWYQQALGLGLQFLLWYDEGEERNRGNFPPRFSGRQFPNYSSELNVNALELEDSALYLCASTPRDSHSPLHFGNGTRLTVT.

V usage is TRBV4-3 and J usage is TRBJ2-3; D possibly corresponds to TRBD2 (5 bases). The CDR3 totals 16 residues. Germline V gene sequence: CDR1 LGHNA, CDR2 YSLEER. V lost 0 bases and J lost 2, with 12 bases in between. The CDR3 sequence is CASSQDPGRATDTQYF. Here the CDR3 DNA reads TGCGCCAGCAGCCAAGATCCGGGAAGGGCCACAGATACGCAGTATTTT.

The genes are TRBV7-2 and TRBJ2-1; the D is unclear. The CDR3 extends over 15 amino acids. CDR1 is SGHTA and CDR2 is FQGNSA in the germline V gene. Trimming removed 2 bases from V and 4 bases from J, with 12 bases in between. CDR3 coding DNA: TGTGCCAGCAGCTTAAGTTGGCTAGATTACAATGAGCAGTTCTTC. Amino acids: CASSLSWLDYNEQFF.

The genes are TRBV13 and TRBJ1-3, with unresolved D. Germline-derived CDR1 and CDR2 are PRHDT and FYEKMQ (reference sequence). This CDR3 has 17 residues. V was shortened by 4 bases and J by 0 bases, with 16 bases between the two germline ends. CDR3: CASSSPSEVSSGNTIYF. The CDR3 DNA follows: TGTGCCAGCAGCTCCCCTTCGGAGGTTAGCTCTGGAAACACCATATATTTT.

The CDR3 sequence: CASSLSPWLGVLGGRATREQYF. CDR3 coding DNA: TGTGCCAGCAGTTTGTCCCCCTGGTTGGGGGTGTTAGGCGGGAGGGCCACCCGCGAGCAGTACTTC. The chain recombines TRBV27 with TRBJ2-7, with 9 bases that match TRBD2. The ends lost 3 bases at V and 6 bases at J; junction bases unmatched: 30. Germline lookup yields CDR1 MNHEY and CDR2 SMNVEV (reference sequence). CDR3 length equals 22 residues.

This chain links TRBV7-9 with TRBJ1-2, with D tentatively TRBD1 (6 bases). CDR1 and CDR2 from the germline V gene are SEHNR and FQNEAQ (reference sequence). The CDR3 spans 14 residues. Trimming shortened V by 4 bases and J by 8 bases, and 17 bases separated the two germline ends. The CDR3: CASSSPRGADGYTF. In nucleotides, the CDR3 is TGTGCCAGCAGCTCCCCACGGGGGGCAGACGGCTACACCTTC.

This rearrangement joins TRBV28 to TRBJ1-2; D remains unclear. This CDR3 is 13 amino acids long. Deletions cut 3 bases from V and 1 base from J, with 6 bases between. Germline values: CDR1 MDHEN, CDR2 SYDVKM. The CDR3 sequence is CASSFPFNYGYTF. CDR3 coding DNA: TGTGCCAGCAGTTTTCCGTTTAACTATGGCTACACCTTC.

The V gene is TRBV12-3 or TRBV12-4, the J gene TRBJ2-7; 10 bases agree with TRBD1. V shed 9 bases, J shed 2 bases, and the junction held 4 bases outside the gene matches. CDR3 size: 13 residues. This CDR3 is CASTGQGAYEQYF. The CDR3 DNA follows: TGTGCCAGTACAGGACAGGGGGCCTACGAGCAGTACTTC.

This chain links TRBV25-1 with TRBJ2-7, with 10 bases aligning to TRBD2. The V and J ends lost 6 bases and 2 bases, in that order; junction bases with no gene match: 13. In germline, CDR1 is MGHDK, CDR2 SYGVNS. The CDR3 runs to 17 residues. This CDR3 is CASSPRAGTSEAYEQYF. Here the CDR3 DNA reads TGTGCCAGCAGCCCGAGAGCCGGGACTAGCGAAGCCTACGAGCAGTACTTC.

This clone was observed a single time. J is TRBJ1-3 and V is TRBV27, with 7 bases that match TRBD1. The germline V gene encodes CDR1 MNHEY and CDR2 SMNVEV (reference sequence). The CDR3 has 16 residues. V was pared by 5 bases and J by 0 bases, with 7 bases of the junction left unmatched. For the CDR3, the DNA is TGTGCCAGCAGTATGACAGGGACCCTCTCTGGAAACACCATATATTTT. It encodes CASSMTGTLSGNTIYF.

Only a few counts were recorded for this clone. The genes are TRBV6-5 and TRBJ2-7; 8 bases fit TRBD2. Germline values: CDR1 MNHEY, CDR2 SVGAGI. V shed 7 bases, J shed 6 bases, and the junction held 11 bases outside the gene matches. CDR3 size: 14 residues. The CDR3 loop reads CASTNSGNPFEQYF. The CDR3 nucleotides are TGTGCCAGCACCAATAGCGGGAATCCTTTCGAGCAGTACTTC.

The J gene is TRBJ2-5, the V gene TRBV7-8, with 8 bases fitting TRBD2. Germline V gene lookup returns CDR1 SGHVS and CDR2 FQNEAQ. Germline trimming cut 2 bases from V and 7 bases from J; bases unmatched to any gene: 9. The CDR3 is 15 amino acids. CDR3: CASSLPRTSKVTQYF. CDR3 bases: TGTGCCAGCAGCTTACCCCGGACTAGCAAGGTGACCCAGTACTTC.

The chain links TRBV7-6 to TRBJ1-1; 9 bases match TRBD1. J gave up 5 bases and V 5 bases, and 12 bases lay outside the gene matches. Germline loops: CDR1 SGHVS, CDR2 FNYEAQ. CDR3 length: 16 residues. CDR3 sequence reads: CASSKTGTGPGTEAFF. Here the CDR3 DNA reads TGTGCCAGCAGCAAAACCGGGACAGGGCCTGGGACTGAAGCTTTCTTT. The full variable domain, completed using reference TRBV7-6 and TRBJ1-1, is GAGVSQSPRYKVTKRGQDVALRCDPISGHVSLYWYRQALGQGPEFLTYFNYEAQQDKSGLPNDRFSAERPEGSISTLTIQRTEQRDSAMYRCASSKTGTGPGTEAFFGQGTRLTVV.

V gene TRBV14 combines with J gene TRBJ2-7; D is unresolved. Trimming shortened V by 0 bases and J by 4 bases, and 13 bases separated the two germline ends. This CDR3 region has 15 residues. Per the germline V gene, CDR1 is SGHDN and CDR2 is FVKESK. The CDR3 DNA is TGTGCCAGCAGCCAAGATCCCGCCGTCCTATACGAGCAGTACTTC. Translated, it gives CASSQDPAVLYEQYF.

This clone was seen a handful of times. Other DNA sequences within the sample encode an identical CDR3. The CDR3, as DNA: TGTGCCAGCAGTCCGGGACAGGGACCCTACGAGCAGTACTTC. Protein product: CASSPGQGPYEQYF. The chain couples TRBV28 to TRBJ2-7; 9 bases match TRBD1. After removal of 5 bases from V and 2 bases from J, the junction contained 4 bases not matched to a gene. The CDR3 is made up of 14 amino acids. From germline, CDR1 is MDHEN and CDR2 SYDVKM.